Each of the 3 T cell receptor beta chains below was sequenced from the same sample in a study of blood T cell repertoires in COVID-19 (dated by TCRdb to 2020 to 2021). The library was built by means of the immunoSEQ multiplex PCR assay. TCRdb stores this immuneACCESS table with in-frame sequences only. Part of the clones is absent; in the studies checked, under half of the shortfall reflects unresolved V genes, and no reason is known for the rest. The sample table shows under 85,000 clones, and 75% to 90% are seen once. The ten most abundant clones make up 12% of the sample. Specimen: peripheral blood. The source is a man between 70 and 80 years old with active or convalescent COVID-19.

The chain employs TRBV2 and TRBJ1-1; TRBD1 might be the D (5 bases). Between the trimmed V and J ends, which lost 6 bases and 1 base, there was a span of 15 bases. This CDR3 comprises 15 residues. The germline V gene encodes CDR1 SNHLY and CDR2 FYNNEI. CDR3 sequence reads: CASRPRVGQNTEAFF. For the CDR3, the DNA is TGTGCCAGCAGGCCCCGGGTTGGACAGAACACTGAAGCTTTCTTT.

This CDR3 is CASSGWSYNEQFF. The CDR3 DNA follows: TGTGCCAGTTCAGGGTGGTCCTACAATGAGCAGTTCTTC. The chain uses TRBV28 and TRBJ2-1, with a possible D match to TRBD1 (5 bases). Germline V gene data show CDR1 as MDHEN and CDR2 as SYDVKM. CDR3 length equals 13 residues. Trimming stripped 9 bases from V and 1 base from J, with 10 bases between.

As concerns this clone: Germline is not matched at one junction end, which may reflect a read error. The sample has other DNA sequences that encode this CDR3 too. The chain links TRBV7-3 to TRBJ2-3; unclear D gene. Germline V lookup: CDR1 SGHTA, CDR2 FQGTGA. The CDR3 is made up of 13 amino acids. DNA of the CDR3: TGCGCCAGCAGCTTATCTGGCACAGATACGCAGTATTTT. It yields the protein CASSLSGTDTQYF.